These 30 T cell receptor beta chains came from one sample sequenced in a study of response to subunit inactivated influenza vaccine. TCRdb reprocessed the RT-PCR reads via MiXCR and lists one record per CDR3 protein. The table has roughly 700,000 distinct CDR3 sequences, roughly 13% seen once. Source: PBMCs from blood, taken around 14 days before vaccination. All receptors derive from a man aged 45-65 years who received an inactivated influenza vaccine.

At least ten counts were recorded for this clonotype. V gene TRBV28 combines with J gene TRBJ1-1; TRBD1 matches 9 bases. Germline V gene lookup returns CDR1 MDHEN and CDR2 SYDVKM. The length of the CDR3 is 13 residues. V lost 5 bases, J lost 11 bases, and 9 bases stayed unmatched. The CDR3 DNA sequence: TGTGCCAGCAGTGCTACAGGGGGCGCGGGGGCTTTCTTT. Protein product: CASSATGGAGAFF.

This clonotype occurred many times. The rearrangement joins TRBV3-1 to TRBJ1-4; D ambiguous. Trimming took 2 bases from V and 7 from J, leaving 11 bases between them. The CDR3 covers 14 residues. Germline V gives CDR1 LGHDT, CDR2 YNNKEL (reference sequence). CDR3 DNA sequence: TGTGCCAGCAGCCAAAAGTCAGGCGGTGAAAAACTGTTTTTT. This sequence encodes CASSQKSGGEKLFF.

V is TRBV12-3 or TRBV12-4 and J is TRBJ1-2, with 9 bases matching TRBD1. Trimming at V came to 0 bases and at J to 6 bases, leaving 5 bases not matched to a gene. This CDR3 spans 15 amino acids. The CDR3 bases are TGTGCCAGCAGTTTAGCCGGGACAGGGAGGGATGGCTACACCTTC. Translated, it gives CASSLAGTGRDGYTF.

V usage is TRBV30 and J usage is TRBJ2-1, with 9 bases fitting TRBD2. Germline V lookup: CDR1 GTSNPN, CDR2 SVGIG (reference sequence). This CDR3 region has 18 residues. V was clipped by 1 base and J by 0 bases; unmatched bases: 10. The DNA for the CDR3 is TGTGCCTGGAGTGGGGATAGCGGGAGACGAAACTCCTACAATGAGCAGTTCTTC. Protein sequence: CAWSGDSGRRNSYNEQFF.

The chain is built from TRBV12-3 or TRBV12-4 and TRBJ2-4; 8 positions agree with TRBD1. The CDR3 extends over 17 amino acids. The trim removed 5 bases at V and 0 bases at J, leaving 9 bases unmatched. The CDR3 DNA follows: TGTGCCAGCAGTACCCGCCGGACAGGGATAGCCAAAAACATTCAGTACTTC. Amino acid sequence: CASSTRRTGIAKNIQYF.

This clonotype was seen just once. At one end the junction does not follow the germline gene, possibly because of a read error. The chain joins TRBV18 to TRBJ2-7, with a tentative D call TRBD1 (5 bases). The CDR3 is 15 residues long. Germline CDR1 KGHSH, CDR2 LQKENI. The CDR3: CGSSPYQGSSYEQYF. In DNA form, the CDR3 reads TGTGGCAGCTCACCATATCAGGGAAGCTCCTACGAGCAGTACTTC.

The sample holds a few counts of this clonotype. The chain couples TRBV7-7 to TRBJ1-1; perhaps TRBD1 as D (6 bases). This CDR3 has 18 amino acids. Trimming pared 5 bases from V and 4 bases from J, leaving 26 bases between. Germline CDR1 reads SSHAT; CDR2 reads FNYEAQ (reference sequence). This CDR3 is CASSAFTPQDSRSTEAFF. CDR3 DNA: TGTGCCAGCAGCGCCTTCACTCCCCAGGACAGTAGGAGCACTGAAGCTTTCTTT.

This clonotype appeared many times. The chain recombines TRBV4-1 with TRBJ1-3; D uncertain. This CDR3 has 15 residues. The germline V and J ends were trimmed by 0 bases and 0 bases, with 6 bases remaining between them. Germline V CDR1 and CDR2: MGHRA, YSYEKL. CDR3 residues: CASSQDRNSGNTIYF. CDR3 DNA: TGCGCCAGCAGCCAAGACAGAAACTCTGGAAACACCATATATTTT.

This sequence joins TRBV12-3 or TRBV12-4 and TRBJ1-3, with 9 nucleotides matching TRBD1. With 4 bases clipped from V and 1 base from J, the junction kept 5 bases outside the gene matches. This CDR3 comprises 16 residues. This chain's CDR3 is CASSSLGQGSGNTIYF. The CDR3 nucleotides are TGTGCCAGCAGTTCCCTGGGACAGGGATCTGGAAACACCATATATTTT.

Concerning this clonotype itself: The junction differs from germline at one of its ends, possibly a read error. The chain links TRBV4-1 to TRBJ2-2; D is perhaps TRBD2 (5 bases). The CDR3 is 18 residues long. Germline values: CDR1 MGHRA, CDR2 YSYEKL. CDR3 residues: CASSQKSQRESYTGDLFF. Written as DNA, the CDR3 is TGCGCCAGCAGCCAAAAAAGTCAAAGGGAAAGTTACACCGGGGATCTGTTTTTT.

The genes are TRBV4-1 and TRBJ2-1, with TRBD1 identical over 11 bases. With V trimmed by 5 bases and J by 8 bases, 5 bases remained unmatched. The CDR3 is 14 residues long. Germline V gives CDR1 MGHRA, CDR2 YSYEKL. CDR3 coding DNA: TGCGCCAGCAGCAGGGACAGGGGGGTCGATGAGCAGTTCTTC. It translates to CASSRDRGVDEQFF.

In this sample, this clonotype turned up a few times. This chain connects TRBV29-1 to TRBJ2-7; 10 nucleotides line up with TRBD1. The CDR3 is 14 amino acids. The germline CDR1 and CDR2 sequences are SQVTM and ANQGSEA. The V gene end was trimmed by 5 bases and the J gene end by 1 base; junction bases not matched to a gene: 5. The CDR3 region is CSVRGTGESYEQYF. The DNA for the CDR3 is TGCAGCGTTCGGGGGACAGGGGAATCCTACGAGCAGTACTTC.

This clonotype was recorded many times. The chain recombines TRBV20-1 with TRBJ1-2; weak D call: TRBD1 (5 bases). Deletions cut 6 bases from V and 0 bases from J, with 11 bases between. This CDR3 has 13 amino acids. Germline V CDR1 and CDR2: DFQATT, SNEGSKA (reference sequence). The CDR3 is CSAGGITNYGYTF. CDR3 nucleotide sequence: TGCAGTGCCGGGGGGATTACTAACTATGGCTACACCTTC.

This clonotype has a handful of counts. The chain links TRBV4-1 to TRBJ2-3; weak D call: TRBD2 (5 bases). The V end lost 1 base, the J end lost 6 bases, and 11 bases lay between the germline ends. Germline CDR1 is MGHRA and CDR2 is YSYEKL. CDR3 length: 14 residues. The CDR3 DNA reads TGCGCCAGCAGCCAAGTAACCTCGGGGGATACGCAGTATTTT. Translation: CASSQVTSGDTQYF.

The sample holds a few counts of this clonotype. The CDR3 bases are TGTGCCAGCAGCTTGGACCGCTGGAACACTGAAGCTTTCTTT. Protein: CASSLDRWNTEAFF. The chain carries TRBV7-2 and TRBJ1-1; D is unresolved. Germline V gene sequence: CDR1 SGHTA, CDR2 FQGNSA. This CDR3 is built from 14 residues. Trimming removed 3 bases at V and 1 base at J, with 9 bases between.

This clonotype has just a few counts. The J gene is TRBJ2-1, the V gene TRBV7-2; 10 bases match TRBD2. This CDR3 comprises 16 residues. Germline assignment: CDR1 SGHTA and CDR2 FQGNSA. V lost 5 bases to trimming and J lost 10 bases; unmatched junction nucleotides: 14. CDR3 nucleotides: TGTGCCAGCAGCCGGGGGTATAGCGGGGGGCCCCGAGAGCAGTTCTTC. Encoded protein: CASSRGYSGGPREQFF. Looking up the rest from reference TRBV7-2 and TRBJ2-1 gives the full variable domain: GAGVSQSPSNKVTEKGKDVELRCDPISGHTALYWYRQSLGQGLEFLIYFQGNSAPDKSGLPSDRFSAERTGGSVSTLTIQRTQQEDSAVYLCASSRGYSGGPREQFFGPGTRLTVL.

This clonotype was recorded many times. The V call is TRBV3-1, the J call TRBJ2-3; 16 positions match TRBD2. Germline loops: CDR1 LGHDT, CDR2 YNNKEL (reference sequence). The CDR3 has 18 residues. V dropped 0 bases and J dropped 1; count of bases not matched to a gene: 1. CDR3 sequence reads: CASSQEGLAGGGTDTQYF. The CDR3 DNA is TGTGCCAGCAGCCAAGAGGGACTAGCGGGAGGGGGCACAGATACGCAGTATTTT.

Note on this clonotype: A read error may account for a junction end that differs from germline. This chain joins TRBV5-1 and TRBJ2-6; D remains unclear. The length of the CDR3 is 16 residues. Germline values: CDR1 SGHRS, CDR2 YFSETQ. In DNA form, the CDR3 reads TGCGCCAGAAGCTTGGATCTAATCTCTGGGGCCAACGTCCTGACTTTC. This translates into CARSLDLISGANVLTF. The full variable domain, completed using reference TRBV5-1 and TRBJ2-6, is KAGVTQTPRYLIKTRGQQVTLSCSPISGHRSVSWYQQTPGQGLQFLFEYFSETQRNKGNFPGRFSGRQFSNSRSEMNVSTLELGDSALYLCARSLDLISGANVLTFGAGSRLTVL.

This clonotype has only a few counts. J is TRBJ2-6 and V is TRBV12-3 or TRBV12-4; D remains ambiguous. The CDR3 contains 13 residues. The ends were cut back, 8 bases at V and 2 bases at J, with 7 bases in the middle. The CDR3 is CASLSTGANVLTF. DNA of the CDR3: TGTGCCAGCTTGTCGACTGGGGCCAACGTCCTGACTTTC.

The chain uses TRBV12-3 or TRBV12-4 and TRBJ2-7, with TRBD1 matching over 7 bases. The V gene end was trimmed by 5 bases and the J gene end by 0 bases; junction bases not matched to a gene: 4. The CDR3 is made up of 14 amino acids. The CDR3 coding sequence is TGTGCCAGCAGTGGGACAGCGACCTCCTACGAGCAGTACTTC. It specifies CASSGTATSYEQYF.

The chain joins TRBV6-1 to TRBJ2-1; TRBD2 aligns across 15 bases. Germline V lookup: CDR1 MNHNS, CDR2 SASEGT. V gave up 6 bases and J gave up 0 bases; unmatched junction bases: 3. This CDR3 comprises 17 residues. The CDR3 DNA follows: TGTGCCAGCAGGGGGACTAGCGGGGGGAGCTCCTACAATGAGCAGTTCTTC. This gives the protein CASRGTSGGSSYNEQFF.

This clonotype was picked up a small number of times. V gene TRBV27 combines with J gene TRBJ1-5, with a weak D call TRBD1 (6 bases). CDR3 length: 15 amino acids. Germline CDR1 reads MNHEY; CDR2 reads SMNVEV (reference sequence). V lost 0 bases to trimming and J lost 7 bases, with 13 bases between them. The CDR3 reads CASSLSTGFGQPQHF. The CDR3 DNA reads as TGTGCCAGCAGTTTATCTACAGGGTTTGGCCAGCCCCAGCATTTT.

In its sample, this clonotype was seen a few times. The CDR3 DNA follows: TGTGCCAGCAGTCCACGGACTAGCGGGGACCTCACAGATACGCAGTATTTT. This translates into CASSPRTSGDLTDTQYF. The V gene is TRBV28, the J gene TRBJ2-3; TRBD2 matches at 12 bases. CDR1 and CDR2 (germline): MDHEN, SYDVKM. The V and J ends lost 5 bases and 2 bases, in that order; junction bases with no gene match: 8. The CDR3 spans 17 residues.

The V and J genes are TRBV18 and TRBJ2-1, with 9 positions matching TRBD2. This CDR3 is built from 15 residues. CDR1 KGHSH and CDR2 LQKENI come from the germline V gene. J lost 7 bases, V lost 0 bases, and 4 bases had no gene match. CDR3 loop: CASSPPGGGANEQFF. The DNA for the CDR3 is TGTGCCAGCTCACCACCCGGCGGGGGGGCGAATGAGCAGTTCTTC.

The CDR3 region is CASSGIQGSDGYTF. The DNA for the CDR3 is TGTGCCAGCAGCGGTATACAGGGGTCGGATGGCTACACCTTC. The chain couples TRBV28 to TRBJ1-2; TRBD1 aligns across 7 bases. This CDR3 contains 14 residues. V shed 6 bases, J shed 6 bases, and the junction held 10 bases outside the gene matches. Germline V lookup: CDR1 MDHEN, CDR2 SYDVKM.

This chain connects TRBV12-3 or TRBV12-4 to TRBJ2-3; maybe TRBD1 (5 bases). This CDR3 spans 15 amino acids. Trimming took off 8 bases at V and 0 bases at J, with 15 bases between the two ends. The CDR3 nucleotides are TGTGCCAGCCGACCGACAGAATCTAGCACAGATACGCAGTATTTT. This translates into CASRPTESSTDTQYF.

This clonotype was seen only a few times. This chain links TRBV5-1 with TRBJ2-3; TRBD2 matches at 7 bases. The CDR3 has 18 residues. CDR1 and CDR2 from the germline V gene are SGHRS and YFSETQ. V gave up 1 base and J gave up 1 base; unmatched junction bases: 12. This chain's CDR3 is CASSLSAKAGVGTDTQYF. The CDR3 region has the DNA TGCGCCAGCAGCTTGTCAGCAAAGGCGGGAGTTGGCACAGATACGCAGTATTTT.

The table lists this clonotype with many counts. The chain links TRBV24-1 to TRBJ2-2; TRBD1 agrees at 7 bases. The CDR3 runs to 15 residues. V lost 3 bases to trimming and J lost 0 bases; unmatched junction nucleotides: 0. The germline gives CDR1 KGHDR, CDR2 SFDVKD. CDR3 DNA sequence: TGTGCCACCAGTGATGGGACAGCGAACACCGGGGAGCTGTTTTTT. Amino acids: CATSDGTANTGELFF.

This clonotype was counted between two and nine times. CDR3 region: CASSTTGGVLNEQFF. CDR3 bases: TGTGCCAGCAGTACAACAGGGGGAGTGTTGAATGAGCAGTTCTTC. The chain joins TRBV6-2 or TRBV6-3 to TRBJ2-1, with 8 bases fitting TRBD1. The CDR3 has 15 amino acids. The V gene's germline CDR1 is MNHEY and CDR2 SVGEGT. J was trimmed by 7 bases and V by 5 bases; bases with no gene match: 10.

This clonotype has only a few counts. This chain joins TRBV7-9 and TRBJ2-4; possibly TRBD1 for D (6 bases). Germline CDR1 is SEHNR and CDR2 is FQNEAQ (reference sequence). There are 15 residues in the CDR3. The V end lost 7 bases, the J end lost 8 bases, and 21 bases lay between the germline ends. DNA of the CDR3: TGTGCCAGCACCAGGGGTACGACTTGGGGAGACATTCAGTACTTC. Residues: CASTRGTTWGDIQYF.